This record concerns one T cell receptor beta chain sequence. The CDR3 loop spans 14 amino acids. Germline CDR1 is SGHNT and CDR2 is YYREEE (reference sequence). Trimming cost V 0 bases and J 3 bases; bases outside gene matches: 2. These data come from a study of blood T cell repertoires in COVID-19. Study-level information: T cells, B-cell-depleted T cells, or PBMCs provided the cDNA or gDNA that served as material.

Only in-frame clones appear in the TCRdb table, and some are missing; sequencing was by immunoSEQ multiplex PCR. This repertoire shows 160,000 or so clones, 80% to 90% found once; its top ten account for under 13%. This rearrangement joins TRBV5-4 to TRBJ1-2; 7 positions agree with TRBD1. Sequencing was done on a sample of peripheral blood. The receptor's source is a woman in her seventies with COVID-19, enrolled during active disease. The CDR3 DNA is TGTGCCAGCAGCTTGGTTGGACAGGACTATGGCTACACCTTC. Amino acid sequence: CASSLVGQDYGYTF.